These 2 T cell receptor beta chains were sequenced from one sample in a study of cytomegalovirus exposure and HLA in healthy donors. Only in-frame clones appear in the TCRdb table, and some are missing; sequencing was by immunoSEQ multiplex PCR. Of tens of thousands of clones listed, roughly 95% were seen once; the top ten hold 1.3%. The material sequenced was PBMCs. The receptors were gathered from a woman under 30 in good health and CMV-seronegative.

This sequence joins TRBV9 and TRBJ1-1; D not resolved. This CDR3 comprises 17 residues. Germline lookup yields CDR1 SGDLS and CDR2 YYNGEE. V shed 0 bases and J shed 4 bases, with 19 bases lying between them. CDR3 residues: CASSVELRPGGFTEAFF. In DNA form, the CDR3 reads TGTGCCAGCAGCGTAGAATTAAGGCCGGGAGGTTTCACTGAAGCTTTCTTT. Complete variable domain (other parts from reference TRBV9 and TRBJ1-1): DSGVTQTPKHLITATGQRVTLRCSPRSGDLSVYWYQQSLDQGLQFLIQYYNGEERAKGNILERFSAQQFPDLHSELNLSSLELGDSALYFCASSVELRPGGFTEAFFGQGTRLTVV.

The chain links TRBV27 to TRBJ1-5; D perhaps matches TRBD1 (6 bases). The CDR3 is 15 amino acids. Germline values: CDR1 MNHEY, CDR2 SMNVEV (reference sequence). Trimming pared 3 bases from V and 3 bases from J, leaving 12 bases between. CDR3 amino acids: CASSLGGGVNQPQHF. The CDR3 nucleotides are TGTGCCAGCAGTTTGGGGGGGGGCGTCAATCAGCCCCAGCATTTT.